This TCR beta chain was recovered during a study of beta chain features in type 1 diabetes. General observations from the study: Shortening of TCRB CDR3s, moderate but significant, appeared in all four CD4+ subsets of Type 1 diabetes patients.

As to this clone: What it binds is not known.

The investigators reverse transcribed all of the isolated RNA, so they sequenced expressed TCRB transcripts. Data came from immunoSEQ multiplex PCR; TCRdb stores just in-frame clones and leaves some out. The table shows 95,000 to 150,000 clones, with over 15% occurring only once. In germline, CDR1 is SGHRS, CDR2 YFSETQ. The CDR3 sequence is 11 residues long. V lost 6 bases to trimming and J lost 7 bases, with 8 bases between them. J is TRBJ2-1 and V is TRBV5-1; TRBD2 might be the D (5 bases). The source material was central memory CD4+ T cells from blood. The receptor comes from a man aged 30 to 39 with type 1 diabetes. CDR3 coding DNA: TGCGCCAGCATTGGCGGGAATGAGCAGTTCTTC. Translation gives CASIGGNEQFF.